This T cell receptor (beta chain) was captured in a study of blood T cell repertoires in COVID-19. Overall study: Sites across the United States, Italy and Spain contributed samples from acute and convalescent COVID-19. The cDNA or gDNA used as material had been derived from T cells, B-cell-depleted T cells, or PBMCs.

Methods used by the authors: Amplification of reference gene primers was used by the study to estimate nucleated cell counts. The table came from immunoSEQ multiplex PCR; TCRdb's copy has only in-frame clones and leaves some out. The V and J calls and the clone size are those of that table, but D and trimming were determined from the DNA. The table shows 120,000 to 150,000 clones, with approximately 85% occurring only once. The CDR3 is 12 residues long. Losses at the gene ends were 11 bases for V and 2 bases for J; bases not matched to a gene: 3. Germline V gene sequence: CDR1 ENHRY, CDR2 SYGVKD. This receptor was taken from a man aged 50-59 years with acute or convalescent COVID-19. The sequenced sample consisted of peripheral blood. This chain uses TRBV10-3 with TRBJ2-7; the match to TRBD2 covers 10 bases. The CDR3 is CASSGGAYEQYF. CDR3 in DNA: TGTGCCTCGAGCGGGGGGGCCTACGAGCAGTACTTC.